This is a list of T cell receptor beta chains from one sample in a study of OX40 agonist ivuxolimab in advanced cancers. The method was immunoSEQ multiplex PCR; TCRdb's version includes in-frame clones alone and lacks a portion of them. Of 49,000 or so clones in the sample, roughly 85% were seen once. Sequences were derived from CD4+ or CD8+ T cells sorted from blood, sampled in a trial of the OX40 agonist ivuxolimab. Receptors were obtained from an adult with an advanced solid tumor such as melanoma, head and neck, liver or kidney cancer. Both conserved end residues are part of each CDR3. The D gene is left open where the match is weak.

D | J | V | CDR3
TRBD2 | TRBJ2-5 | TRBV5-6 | CASSLVTSGYQETQYF
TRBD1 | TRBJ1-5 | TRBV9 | CASSATGSSNQPQHF
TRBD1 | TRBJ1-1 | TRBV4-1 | CASSPQTGTGVSTEAFF
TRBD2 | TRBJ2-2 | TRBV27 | CASRRTSTTGELFF
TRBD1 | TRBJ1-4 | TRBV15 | CATSGRQGTNEKLFF
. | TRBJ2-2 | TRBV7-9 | CASSLGSAGTGELFF
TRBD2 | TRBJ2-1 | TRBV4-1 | CASSQVGAGGRAKIDNEQFF
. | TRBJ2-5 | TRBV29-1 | CSGTWGTQETQYF
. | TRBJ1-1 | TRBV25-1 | CASTEGSGEAFF
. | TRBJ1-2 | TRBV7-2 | CASSLARRTYTF
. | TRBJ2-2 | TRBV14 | CASSPLGQLANTGELFF
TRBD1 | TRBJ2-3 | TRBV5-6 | CASSFTGTGRTDTQYF
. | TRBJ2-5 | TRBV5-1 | CASSQRDGTWETQYF
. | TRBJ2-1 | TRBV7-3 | CASSLTVELTRGNEQFF
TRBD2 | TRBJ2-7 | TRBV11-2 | CASSLWRVAGFYEQYF
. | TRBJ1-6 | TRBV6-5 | CASSVGLDPSPLHF
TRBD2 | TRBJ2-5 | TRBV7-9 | CASSFTSGRETQYF
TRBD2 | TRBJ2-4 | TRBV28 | CASRMRLAGGLAKNIQYF
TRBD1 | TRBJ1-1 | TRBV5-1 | CASSSGTGWDTEAFF
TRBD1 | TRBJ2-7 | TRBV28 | CASSRQGGLYEQYF
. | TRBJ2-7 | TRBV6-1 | CASKVGRGLAYEQYF
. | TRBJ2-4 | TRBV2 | CASSELGLKNIQYF
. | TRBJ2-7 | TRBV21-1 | CASSKMGSTGYEQYF
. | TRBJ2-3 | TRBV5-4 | CASSQSPSTDTQYF